This TCR beta chain was sequenced in a study of control samples from healthy donors and cancer patients. This CDR3 comprises 20 residues. Germline CDR1 is KGHSH and CDR2 is LQKENI. Trimming at V came to 1 base and at J to 3 bases, leaving 14 bases not matched to a gene. The method was immunoSEQ multiplex PCR; TCRdb's version includes in-frame clones alone and lacks a portion of them. The profile shows over 150,000 clones, around 87% of them singletons. The TCR was taken from a woman in her forties or fifties in good health. The sequenced material came from blood. The chain recombines TRBV18 with TRBJ2-3; 12 bases match TRBD2. CDR3 sequence: CASSPQPLSSGRGRTDTQYF. The CDR3 region has the DNA TGTGCCAGCTCACCACAGCCCCTCTCTAGCGGGAGGGGTAGAACAGATACGCAGTATTTT.